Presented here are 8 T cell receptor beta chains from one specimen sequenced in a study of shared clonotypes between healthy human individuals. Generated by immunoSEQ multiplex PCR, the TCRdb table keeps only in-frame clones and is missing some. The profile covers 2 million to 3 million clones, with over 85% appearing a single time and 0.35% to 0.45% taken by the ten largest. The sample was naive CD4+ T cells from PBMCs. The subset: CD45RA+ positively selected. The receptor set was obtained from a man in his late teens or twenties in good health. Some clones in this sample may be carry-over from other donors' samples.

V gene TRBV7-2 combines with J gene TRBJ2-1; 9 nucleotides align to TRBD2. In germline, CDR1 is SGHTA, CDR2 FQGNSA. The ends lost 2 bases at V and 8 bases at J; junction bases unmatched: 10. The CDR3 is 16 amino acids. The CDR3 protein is CASSLWRGSGSDEQFF. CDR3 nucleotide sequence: TGTGCCAGCAGCTTATGGAGAGGTAGCGGGAGCGATGAGCAGTTCTTC.

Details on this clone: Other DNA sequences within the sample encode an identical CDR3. The CDR3 is CASSYDGNTEAFF. Here the CDR3 DNA reads TGTGCCAGCAGTTACGACGGAAACACTGAAGCTTTCTTT. This chain joins TRBV6-5 and TRBJ1-1; unclear D gene. The germline CDR1 and CDR2 sequences are MNHEY and SVGAGI. The ends were cut back, 2 bases at V and 2 bases at J, with 6 bases in the middle. The CDR3 loop spans 13 amino acids.

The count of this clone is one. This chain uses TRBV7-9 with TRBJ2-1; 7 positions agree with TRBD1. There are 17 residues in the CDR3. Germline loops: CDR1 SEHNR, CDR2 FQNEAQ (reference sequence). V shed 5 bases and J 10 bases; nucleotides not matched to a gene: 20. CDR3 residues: CASSAVQTGLGLQEQFF. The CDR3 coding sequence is TGTGCCAGCAGCGCCGTACAGACAGGGCTCGGATTGCAAGAGCAGTTCTTC. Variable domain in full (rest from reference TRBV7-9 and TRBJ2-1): DTGVSQNPRHKITKRGQNVTFRCDPISEHNRLYWYRQTLGQGPEFLTYFQNEAQLEKSRLLSDRFSAERPKGSFSTLEIQRTEQGDSAMYLCASSAVQTGLGLQEQFFGPGTRLTVL.

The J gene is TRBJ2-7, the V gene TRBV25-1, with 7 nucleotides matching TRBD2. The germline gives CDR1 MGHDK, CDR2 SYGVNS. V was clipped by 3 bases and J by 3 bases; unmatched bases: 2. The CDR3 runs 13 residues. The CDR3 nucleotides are TGTGCCAGCAGTGAGGGGGGGAGCTACGAGCAGTACTTC. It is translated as CASSEGGSYEQYF.

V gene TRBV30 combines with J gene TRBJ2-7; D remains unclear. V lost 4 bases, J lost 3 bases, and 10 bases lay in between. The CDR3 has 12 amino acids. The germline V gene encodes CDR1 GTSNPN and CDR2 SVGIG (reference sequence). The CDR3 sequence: CAWKTEHYEQYF. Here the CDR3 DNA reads TGTGCCTGGAAAACAGAACACTACGAGCAGTACTTC.

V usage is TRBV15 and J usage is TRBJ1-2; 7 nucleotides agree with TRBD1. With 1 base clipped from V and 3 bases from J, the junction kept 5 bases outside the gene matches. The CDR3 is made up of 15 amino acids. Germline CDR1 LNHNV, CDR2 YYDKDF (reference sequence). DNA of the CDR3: TGTGCCACCAGCAGAGCCGGGACAGATGACTATGGCTACACCTTC. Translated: CATSRAGTDDYGYTF.

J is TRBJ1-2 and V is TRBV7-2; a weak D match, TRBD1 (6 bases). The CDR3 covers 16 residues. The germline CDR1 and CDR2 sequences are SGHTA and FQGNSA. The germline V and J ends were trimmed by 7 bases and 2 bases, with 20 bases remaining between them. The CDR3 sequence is CASTKSKPGQNYGYTF. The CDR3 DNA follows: TGTGCCAGCACTAAGAGCAAGCCTGGACAGAACTATGGCTACACCTTC.

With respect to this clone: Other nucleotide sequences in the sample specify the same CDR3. DNA of the CDR3: TGTGCCAGCAGCCCTGGACAGTACAATGAGCAGTTCTTC. This sequence encodes CASSPGQYNEQFF. This sequence joins TRBV11-1 and TRBJ2-1, with D possibly TRBD1 on 6 matching bases. V lost 5 bases and J 4 bases, leaving 9 bases between the germline ends. Germline CDR1 and CDR2: SGHAT and FQDESV (reference sequence). This CDR3 has 13 residues.